Shown below are 15 T cell receptor beta chains from a single sample sequenced in a study of T cells in Graves' hyperthyroidism and ophthalmopathy. Using RNA transcripts as the source, TCR beta CDR3 regions were amplified. The TCR CDR3 was amplified in a first-round RT-PCR using the HTBI primer set. MiXCR, run by TCRdb on the multiplex PCR reads, gives a single entry per CDR3 protein. The table includes hundreds of thousands of distinct CDR3 sequences, about a fifth detected once. The sequencing sample was made of blood. All receptors come from a man aged 30 to 39 with Graves' ophthalmopathy.

This clonotype was detected only once. The chain is built from TRBV25-1 and TRBJ2-7; D is possibly TRBD1 or TRBD2 (5 bases each). Per germline, CDR1 MGHDK and CDR2 SYGVNS. The CDR3 sequence is 16 residues long. Trimming removed 1 base from V and 5 bases from J, with 18 bases in between. CDR3 in DNA: TGTGCCAGCAGTGAATGGGCTCGGGGCCGACGAAACGAGCAGTACTTC. It yields the protein CASSEWARGRRNEQYF.

This clonotype came up a few times. The chain links TRBV6-2 or TRBV6-3 to TRBJ2-5; no firm D call. Germline CDR1 and CDR2: MNHEY and SVGEGT. Trimming left V 5 bases short and J 1 base short, with 14 bases between. CDR3 length: 15 residues. CDR3 in amino acids: CASSLSPAIQETQYF. CDR3 nucleotides: TGTGCCAGCAGTCTGTCACCAGCGATCCAAGAGACCCAGTACTTC.

The chain recombines TRBV29-1 with TRBJ2-1; D uncertain. The CDR3 extends over 14 amino acids. The V gene's germline CDR1 is SQVTM and CDR2 ANQGSEA. The V end was cut by 5 bases, the J end by 3 bases, with 14 bases between. The CDR3 reads CSVLGARLYNEQFF. CDR3 coding DNA: TGCAGCGTTTTAGGTGCCAGGCTCTACAATGAGCAGTTCTTC.

This clonotype was counted only a few times. The chain uses TRBV30 and TRBJ1-4; D gene uncertain. V was trimmed by 0 bases and J by 7 bases, leaving 9 bases between them. This CDR3 is 13 amino acids long. Looked up from germline, CDR1 is GTSNPN and CDR2 is SVGIG (reference sequence). CDR3 in DNA: TGTGCCTGGAGTGTCGGCGGAAGTGAAAAACTGTTTTTT. Translating it yields CAWSVGGSEKLFF.

This clonotype was recorded a few times. The J gene is TRBJ2-3, the V gene TRBV6-5, with TRBD2 matching 9 bases. This CDR3 is built from 15 residues. The V and J ends lost 2 bases and 3 bases, in that order; junction bases with no gene match: 3. CDR1 and CDR2 from the germline V gene are MNHEY and SVGAGI. CDR3 protein: CASSYRLAGTDTQYF. DNA for the CDR3: TGTGCCAGCAGTTACAGGCTAGCGGGAACAGATACGCAGTATTTT.

The chain employs TRBV29-1 and TRBJ2-5; tentatively, D is TRBD1 (5 bases). This CDR3 has 13 amino acids. V lost 1 base to trimming and J lost 5 bases, with 11 bases between them. The germline CDR1 and CDR2 sequences are SQVTM and ANQGSEA. In DNA, the CDR3 is TGCAGCGTTGAAGTGGGGCCAGGCGAGACCCAGTACTTC. Protein: CSVEVGPGETQYF.

The sample holds a few counts of this clonotype. The chain links TRBV7-6 to TRBJ2-7; D not certain. Trimming took off 5 bases at V and 0 bases at J, with 14 bases between the two ends. The CDR3 runs to 15 residues. Germline V lookup: CDR1 SGHVS, CDR2 FNYEAQ. The CDR3 here is CASSPALDGSYEQYF. The CDR3 bases are TGTGCCAGCAGCCCCGCCCTCGACGGCTCCTACGAGCAGTACTTC.

This clonotype occurred a few times. The chain joins TRBV7-9 to TRBJ1-2, with D tentatively TRBD1 (6 bases). The germline V and J ends were trimmed by 2 bases and 2 bases, with 9 bases remaining between them. The germline V gene encodes CDR1 SEHNR and CDR2 FQNEAQ (reference sequence). The CDR3 is made up of 14 amino acids. The CDR3 sequence: CASSLTTGNYGYTF. In nucleotides, the CDR3 is TGTGCCAGCAGCTTAACCACAGGGAACTATGGCTACACCTTC.

This clonotype showed up just a few times. The chain couples TRBV19 to TRBJ2-7; perhaps TRBD2 as D (5 bases). V was trimmed by 4 bases and J by 3 bases, leaving 16 bases between them. Germline CDR1 is LNHDA and CDR2 is SQIVND (reference sequence). The CDR3 has 15 amino acids. The CDR3 sequence is CASSTLRGLHYEQYF. The DNA for the CDR3 is TGTGCCAGTAGTACCCTTCGGGGTCTACACTACGAGCAGTACTTC.

The chain is built from TRBV7-2 and TRBJ2-3; 7 nucleotides match TRBD1. The CDR3 spans 15 residues. Trimming took 5 bases from V and 1 from J; bases not matched to a gene: 6. Germline CDR1 is SGHTA and CDR2 is FQGNSA. The CDR3 loop is CASSPIGTGTDTQYF. For the CDR3, the DNA is TGTGCCAGCAGCCCTATAGGGACAGGCACAGATACGCAGTATTTT.

This clonotype came up a few times. The rearrangement uses TRBV6-5 and TRBJ1-1; D not resolved. Trimming stripped 0 bases from V and 2 bases from J, with 13 bases between. The CDR3 is 16 amino acids. CDR1 and CDR2 from the germline V gene are MNHEY and SVGAGI. CDR3 DNA: TGTGCCAGCAGTTACTCGAGAAAGAAGATTAACACTGAAGCTTTCTTT. The encoded protein is CASSYSRKKINTEAFF.

On this clonotype itself: A read error may account for a junction end that differs from germline. The J gene is TRBJ1-2, the V gene TRBV5-1; 7 positions agree with TRBD1. Germline V lookup: CDR1 SGHRS, CDR2 YFSETQ. The CDR3 runs 15 residues. CDR3 protein: CASSPPSGGWVGYTF. Here the CDR3 DNA reads TGTGCCAGCAGCCCCCCGTCAGGGGGATGGGTTGGCTACACCTTC. The full variable domain, completed using reference TRBV5-1 and TRBJ1-2, is KAGVTQTPRYLIKTRGQQVTLSCSPISGHRSVSWYQQTPGQGLQFLFEYFSETQRNKGNFPGRFSGRQFSNSRSEMNVSTLELGDSALYLCASSPPSGGWVGYTFGSGTRLTVV.

This clonotype has a count of ten or more. This sequence joins TRBV11-2 and TRBJ2-3, with D unresolved. In germline, CDR1 is SGHAT, CDR2 FQNNGV. With 0 bases removed from V and 5 bases from J, the gap between germline ends came to 12 bases. CDR3 length: 15 amino acids. As DNA, the CDR3 is TGTGCCAGCAGCTTAGAGAGCCAGCCCGGAGATACGCAGTATTTT. Amino acid sequence: CASSLESQPGDTQYF.

This clonotype came up many times. This CDR3 is CASSLRWWREPESYNEQFF. CDR3 DNA: TGTGCCAGCAGCTTACGCTGGTGGCGGGAGCCTGAATCCTACAATGAGCAGTTCTTC. This chain joins TRBV11-2 and TRBJ2-1; TRBD2 matches at 7 bases. Germline loops: CDR1 SGHAT, CDR2 FQNNGV. This CDR3 is built from 19 residues. V gave up 2 bases and J gave up 1 base; unmatched junction bases: 14.

This clonotype turned up a few times. The chain joins TRBV7-3 to TRBJ2-1, with D maybe TRBD2 (6 bases). This CDR3 spans 15 amino acids. Germline V gives CDR1 SGHTA, CDR2 FQGTGA. The germline V and J ends were trimmed by 0 bases and 7 bases, with 13 bases remaining between them. The CDR3 region is CASSLTGGVNNEQFF. The CDR3 bases are TGTGCCAGCAGCTTAACCGGCGGGGTTAATAATGAGCAGTTCTTC.